This TCR beta chain was found in a study of response to subunit inactivated influenza vaccine. This CDR3 has 13 amino acids. V was shortened by 5 bases and J by 8 bases, with 12 bases between the two germline ends. Looked up from germline, CDR1 is SGHTA and CDR2 is FQGNSA. Study-wide results and caveats: Each seasonal influenza vaccination, the authors suggested, recruits few new T cells.

As to this clonotype: Its cognate antigen is unknown.

TCRdb recomputed calls from the RT-PCR reads with MiXCR, one row per CDR3 protein. The profile shows under 950,000 distinct CDR3 sequences, around 20% of them singletons. The source was PBMCs from blood, collected less than 6 days after vaccination. This clonotype originated in a man between 45 and 60 years old who received an inactivated influenza vaccine. V gene TRBV7-2 combines with J gene TRBJ1-4; possibly TRBD1 for D (5 bases). This CDR3 reads CASSRVGTEKLFF. The DNA of the CDR3 is TGTGCCAGCAGCCGGGTGGGGACCGAAAAACTGTTTTTT.